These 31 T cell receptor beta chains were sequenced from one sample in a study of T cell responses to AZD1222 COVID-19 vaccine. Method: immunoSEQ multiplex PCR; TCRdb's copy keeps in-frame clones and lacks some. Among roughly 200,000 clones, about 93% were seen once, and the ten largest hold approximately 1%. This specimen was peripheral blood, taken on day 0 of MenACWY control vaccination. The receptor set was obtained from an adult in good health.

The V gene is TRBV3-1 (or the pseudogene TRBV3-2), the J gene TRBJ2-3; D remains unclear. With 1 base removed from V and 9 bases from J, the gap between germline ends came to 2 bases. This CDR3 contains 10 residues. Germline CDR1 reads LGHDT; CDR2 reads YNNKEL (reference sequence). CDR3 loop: CASSQGTQYF. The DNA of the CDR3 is TGTGCCAGCAGCCAAGGAACGCAGTATTTT.

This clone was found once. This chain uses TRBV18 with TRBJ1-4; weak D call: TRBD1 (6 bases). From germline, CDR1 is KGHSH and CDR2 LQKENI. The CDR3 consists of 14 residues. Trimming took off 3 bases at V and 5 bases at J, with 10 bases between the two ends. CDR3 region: CASSPGAENEKLFF. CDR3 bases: TGTGCCAGCTCACCGGGGGCAGAGAATGAAAAACTGTTTTTT.

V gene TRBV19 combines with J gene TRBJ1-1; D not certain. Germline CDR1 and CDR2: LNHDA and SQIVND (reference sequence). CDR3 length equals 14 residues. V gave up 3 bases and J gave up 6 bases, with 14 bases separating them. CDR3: CASSIGLRSSEAFF. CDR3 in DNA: TGTGCCAGTAGTATTGGCCTCCGAAGTTCTGAAGCTTTCTTT.

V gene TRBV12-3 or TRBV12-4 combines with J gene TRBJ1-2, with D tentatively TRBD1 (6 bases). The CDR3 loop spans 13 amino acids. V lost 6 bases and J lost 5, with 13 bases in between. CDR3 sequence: CASRTGTQYGYTF. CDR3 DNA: TGTGCCAGCAGAACAGGGACCCAATATGGCTACACCTTC.

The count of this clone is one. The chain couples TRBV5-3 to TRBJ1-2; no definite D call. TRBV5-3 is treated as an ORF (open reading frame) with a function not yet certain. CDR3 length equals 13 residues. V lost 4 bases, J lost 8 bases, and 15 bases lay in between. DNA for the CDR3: TGTGCCAGAAGCCGAGTGGAACTCCTCGGCTACACCTTC. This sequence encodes CARSRVELLGYTF.

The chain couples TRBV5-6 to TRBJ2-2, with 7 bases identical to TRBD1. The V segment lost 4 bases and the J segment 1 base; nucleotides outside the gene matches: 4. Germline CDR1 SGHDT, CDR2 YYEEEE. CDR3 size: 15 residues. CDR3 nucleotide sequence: TGTGCCAGCAGCCAAAGACAGGGGAACACCGGGGAGCTGTTTTTT. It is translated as CASSQRQGNTGELFF.

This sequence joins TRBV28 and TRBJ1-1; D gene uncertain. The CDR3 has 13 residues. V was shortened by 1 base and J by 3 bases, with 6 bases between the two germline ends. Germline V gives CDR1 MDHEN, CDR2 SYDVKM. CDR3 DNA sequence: TGTGCCAGCAGTTTATATCAAGACACTGAAGCTTTCTTT. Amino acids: CASSLYQDTEAFF.

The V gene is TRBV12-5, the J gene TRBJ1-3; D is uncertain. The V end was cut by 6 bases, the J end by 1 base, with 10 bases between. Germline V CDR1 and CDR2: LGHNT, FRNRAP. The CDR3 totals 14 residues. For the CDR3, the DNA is TGTGCTAGTGGGCATAGTAATTCTGGAAACACCATATATTTT. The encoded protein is CASGHSNSGNTIYF.

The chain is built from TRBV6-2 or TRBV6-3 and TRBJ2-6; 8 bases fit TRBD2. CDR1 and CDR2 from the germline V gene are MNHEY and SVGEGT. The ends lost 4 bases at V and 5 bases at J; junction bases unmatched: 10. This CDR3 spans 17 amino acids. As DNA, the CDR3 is TGTGCCAGCAGTTCCCCGGGAGGGGGGGCTCGGGCCAACGTCCTGACTTTC. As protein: CASSSPGGGARANVLTF.

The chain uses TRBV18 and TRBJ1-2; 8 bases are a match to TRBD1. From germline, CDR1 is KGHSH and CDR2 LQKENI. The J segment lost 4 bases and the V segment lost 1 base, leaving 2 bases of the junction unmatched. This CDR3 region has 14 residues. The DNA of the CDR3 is TGTGCCAGCTCACCACGGGACAGGAGCTATGGCTACACCTTC. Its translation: CASSPRDRSYGYTF.

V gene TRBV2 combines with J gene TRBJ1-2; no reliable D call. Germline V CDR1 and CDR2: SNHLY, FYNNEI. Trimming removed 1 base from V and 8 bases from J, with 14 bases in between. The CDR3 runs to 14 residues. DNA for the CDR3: TGTGCCAGCAGTGAAGTACGGGGTCATGGGGGCTACACCTTC. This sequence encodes CASSEVRGHGGYTF.

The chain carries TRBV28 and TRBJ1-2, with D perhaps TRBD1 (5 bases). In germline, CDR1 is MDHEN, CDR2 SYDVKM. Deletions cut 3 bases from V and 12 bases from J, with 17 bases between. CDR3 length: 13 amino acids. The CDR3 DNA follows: TGTGCCAGCAGTTTGGGCAGGGAGCTCGTCGACACCTTC. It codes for CASSLGRELVDTF.

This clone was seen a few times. This CDR3 is CATSRFSGRTEAFF. As DNA, the CDR3 is TGTGCCACCAGCAGGTTTAGTGGTCGGACTGAAGCTTTCTTT. The V and J genes are TRBV15 and TRBJ1-1, with D unclear. Germline values: CDR1 LNHNV, CDR2 YYDKDF (reference sequence). V lost 3 bases to trimming and J lost 5 bases, with 13 bases between them. The CDR3 consists of 14 residues.

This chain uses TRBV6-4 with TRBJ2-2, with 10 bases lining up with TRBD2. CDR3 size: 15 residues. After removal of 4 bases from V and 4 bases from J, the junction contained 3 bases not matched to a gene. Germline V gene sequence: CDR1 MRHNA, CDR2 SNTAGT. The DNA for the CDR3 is TGTGCCAGCAGTGCTTCTAGCGGGGGCACCGGGGAGCTGTTTTTT. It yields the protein CASSASSGGTGELFF.

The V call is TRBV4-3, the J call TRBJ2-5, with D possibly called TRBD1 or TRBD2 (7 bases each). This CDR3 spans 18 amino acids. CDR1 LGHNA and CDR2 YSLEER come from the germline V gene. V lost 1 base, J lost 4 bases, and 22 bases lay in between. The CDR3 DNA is TGCGCCAGCAGCCAAGGGAGTTTAGGCAGGGGGGGAGGAGAGACCCAGTACTTC. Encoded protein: CASSQGSLGRGGGETQYF.

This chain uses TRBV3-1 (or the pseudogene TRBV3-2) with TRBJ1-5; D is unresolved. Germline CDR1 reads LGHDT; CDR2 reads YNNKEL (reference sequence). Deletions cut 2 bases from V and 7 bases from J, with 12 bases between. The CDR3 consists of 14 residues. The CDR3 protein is CASSQWRAEQPQHF. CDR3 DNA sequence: TGTGCCAGCAGCCAATGGCGCGCGGAGCAGCCCCAGCATTTT.

The DNA for the CDR3 is TGTGCCAGCAGTTCCGGGGGGGGCTACACCTTC. Amino acids: CASSSGGGYTF. This rearrangement joins TRBV27 to TRBJ1-2; D possibly corresponds to TRBD1 (5 bases). The CDR3 runs to 11 residues. Trimming left V 4 bases short and J 8 bases short, with 8 bases between. Per the germline V gene, CDR1 is MNHEY and CDR2 is SMNVEV (reference sequence).

DNA of the CDR3: TGTGCCAGCAGCGAACAGACAAGAGGGACTGAAGCTTTCTTT. Its protein is CASSEQTRGTEAFF. This chain connects TRBV7-6 to TRBJ1-1; D remains ambiguous. The germline gives CDR1 SGHVS, CDR2 FNYEAQ. V was pared by 5 bases and J by 5 bases, with 15 bases between. This CDR3 contains 14 residues. The full variable domain, with the rest looked up from reference TRBV7-6 and TRBJ1-1, is GAGVSQSPRYKVTKRGQDVALRCDPISGHVSLYWYRQALGQGPEFLTYFNYEAQQDKSGLPNDRFSAERPEGSISTLTIQRTEQRDSAMYRCASSEQTRGTEAFFGQGTRLTVV.

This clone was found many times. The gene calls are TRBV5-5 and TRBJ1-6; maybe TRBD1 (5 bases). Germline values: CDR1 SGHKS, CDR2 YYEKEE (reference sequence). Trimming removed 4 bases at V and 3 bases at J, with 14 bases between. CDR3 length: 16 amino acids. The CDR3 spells CASSLTGSFYNSPLHF. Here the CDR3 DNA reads TGTGCCAGCAGCCTAACAGGCTCTTTCTATAATTCACCCCTCCACTTT.

The chain's CDR3 is CASSLQDTSTDTQYF. The CDR3 DNA follows: TGTGCCAGCAGCCTACAGGATACTAGCACAGATACGCAGTATTTT. This sequence joins TRBV7-9 and TRBJ2-3, with a weak D call TRBD1 (5 bases). Trimming stripped 5 bases from V and 0 bases from J, with 12 bases between. This CDR3 has 15 amino acids. The germline gives CDR1 SEHNR, CDR2 FQNEAQ (reference sequence).

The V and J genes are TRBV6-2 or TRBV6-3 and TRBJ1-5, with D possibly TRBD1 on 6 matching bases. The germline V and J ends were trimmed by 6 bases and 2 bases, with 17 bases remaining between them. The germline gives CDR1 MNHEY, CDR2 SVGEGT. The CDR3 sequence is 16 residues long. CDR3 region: CASSPSQGWGNQPQHF. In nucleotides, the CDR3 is TGTGCCAGCAGCCCATCTCAGGGGTGGGGCAATCAGCCCCAGCATTTT.

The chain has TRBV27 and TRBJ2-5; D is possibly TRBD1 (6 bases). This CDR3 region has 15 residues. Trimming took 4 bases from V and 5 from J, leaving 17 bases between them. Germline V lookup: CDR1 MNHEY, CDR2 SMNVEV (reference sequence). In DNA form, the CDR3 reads TGTGCCAGCAGTTGGGGCAGGGGTAGGTCGGAGACCCAGTACTTC. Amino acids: CASSWGRGRSETQYF.

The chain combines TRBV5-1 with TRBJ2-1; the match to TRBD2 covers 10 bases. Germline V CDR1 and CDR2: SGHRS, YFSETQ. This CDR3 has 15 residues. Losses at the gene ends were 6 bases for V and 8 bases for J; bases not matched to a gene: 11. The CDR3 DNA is TGCGCCAGCAAGCCAGCGGGGGGGTTTGCGCATGAGCAGTTCTTC. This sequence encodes CASKPAGGFAHEQFF.

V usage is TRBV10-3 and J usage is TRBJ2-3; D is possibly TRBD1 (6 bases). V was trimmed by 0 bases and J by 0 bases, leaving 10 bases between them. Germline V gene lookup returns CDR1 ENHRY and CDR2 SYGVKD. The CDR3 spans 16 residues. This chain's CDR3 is CAISESLGASTDTQYF. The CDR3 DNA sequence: TGTGCCATCAGTGAGTCGTTGGGGGCTAGCACAGATACGCAGTATTTT.

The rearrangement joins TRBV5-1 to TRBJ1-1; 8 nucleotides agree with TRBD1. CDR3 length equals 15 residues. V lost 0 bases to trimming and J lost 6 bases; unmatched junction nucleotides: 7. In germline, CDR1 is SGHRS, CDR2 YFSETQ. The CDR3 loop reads CASSLAQGAAAEAFF. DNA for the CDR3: TGCGCCAGCAGCTTGGCCCAGGGGGCGGCGGCTGAAGCTTTCTTT. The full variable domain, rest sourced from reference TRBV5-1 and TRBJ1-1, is KAGVTQTPRYLIKTRGQQVTLSCSPISGHRSVSWYQQTPGQGLQFLFEYFSETQRNKGNFPGRFSGRQFSNSRSEMNVSTLELGDSALYLCASSLAQGAAAEAFFGQGTRLTVV.

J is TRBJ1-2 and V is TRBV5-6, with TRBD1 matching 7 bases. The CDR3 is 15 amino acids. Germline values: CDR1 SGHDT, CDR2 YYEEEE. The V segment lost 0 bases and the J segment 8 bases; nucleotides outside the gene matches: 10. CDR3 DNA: TGTGCCAGCAGCTTGGTCTCAGGGGGGCGGTACGGCTACACCTTC. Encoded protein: CASSLVSGGRYGYTF.

DNA of the CDR3: TGTGCCAGCAGTTACGAAGGGGCCATGAACACTGAAGCTTTCTTT. Encoded protein: CASSYEGAMNTEAFF. The chain uses TRBV6-6 and TRBJ1-1, with a weak D call TRBD1 (5 bases). Germline CDR1 reads MNHNY; CDR2 reads SVGAGI (reference sequence). Trimming pared 2 bases from V and 0 bases from J, leaving 10 bases between. This CDR3 has 15 amino acids.

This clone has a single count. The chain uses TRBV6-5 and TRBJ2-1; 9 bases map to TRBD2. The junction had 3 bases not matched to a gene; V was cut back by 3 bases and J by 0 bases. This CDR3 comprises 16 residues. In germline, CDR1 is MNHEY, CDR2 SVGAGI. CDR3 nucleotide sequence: TGTGCCAGCAGTTATCTAGCGGGGTCCTCCTACAATGAGCAGTTCTTC. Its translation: CASSYLAGSSYNEQFF.

CDR3 DNA: TGCGCCAGCAGCTCGACTAGCTTTGAGCAGTTCTTC. Residues: CASSSTSFEQFF. J is TRBJ2-1 and V is TRBV5-1; 7 nucleotides agree with TRBD2. This CDR3 is 12 amino acids long. With V trimmed by 3 bases and J by 9 bases, 3 bases remained unmatched. Germline-derived CDR1 and CDR2 are SGHRS and YFSETQ. The full variable domain, rest sourced from reference TRBV5-1 and TRBJ2-1, is KAGVTQTPRYLIKTRGQQVTLSCSPISGHRSVSWYQQTPGQGLQFLFEYFSETQRNKGNFPGRFSGRQFSNSRSEMNVSTLELGDSALYLCASSSTSFEQFFGPGTRLTVL.

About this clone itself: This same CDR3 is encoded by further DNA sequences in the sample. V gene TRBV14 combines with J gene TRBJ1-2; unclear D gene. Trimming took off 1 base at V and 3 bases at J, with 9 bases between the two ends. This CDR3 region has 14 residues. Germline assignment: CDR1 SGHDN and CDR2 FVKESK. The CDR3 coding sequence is TGTGCCAGCAGCCAAGGGTCAGGATACTATGGCTACACCTTC. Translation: CASSQGSGYYGYTF.

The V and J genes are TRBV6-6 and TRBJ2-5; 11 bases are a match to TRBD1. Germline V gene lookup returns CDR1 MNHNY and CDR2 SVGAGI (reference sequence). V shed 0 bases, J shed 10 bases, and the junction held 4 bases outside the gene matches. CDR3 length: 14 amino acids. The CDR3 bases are TGTGCCAGCAGTTACTCGGACAGGGGGCTGGTCCAGTACTTC. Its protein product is CASSYSDRGLVQYF.